Many counts were recorded for the clone carrying this T cell receptor beta chain. The record originates from a study of low-dose radiotherapy and immunotherapy resistance in tumors. Study-level background: The schedule for Cohort 2 used 1 Gy per fraction every two weeks, which added up to 13 Gy over 26 weeks. Aspirin was taken orally by patients at 300 mg daily for four cycles from cycle 1 day 1.

The length of the CDR3 is 11 residues. Germline V gene sequence: CDR1 SQVTM, CDR2 ANQGSEA. J was trimmed by 3 bases and V by 6 bases; bases with no gene match: 1. Both TCRalpha and TCRbeta chains were reverse transcribed with V-gene-specific primers. TCR amplification involved about 21 PCR cycles with a constant-region primer and V-primer adapter. Researchers amplified the isolated mRNA using in vitro transcription. Each CDR3 protein is one row after TCRdb ran MiXCR on the reads. The table includes 80,000 or so distinct CDR3 sequences, 17% detected once. Time point: after trial treatment. Treatment indicated: LDRT plus nivolumab, ipilimumab, low-dose cyclophosphamide and aspirin (RACIN trial). The presence of advanced solid tumors lacking tumor-infiltrating lymphocytes characterized eligible patients.

The rearrangement links TRBV29-1 to TRBJ2-5; 7 nucleotides match TRBD2. Specimen: PBMCs, collected after low-dose radiotherapy plus immunotherapy. The sequence derives from a male donor with prostate cancer. This CDR3 is CSVGGEETQYF. The CDR3 coding sequence is TGCAGCGTGGGGGGGGAAGAGACCCAGTACTTC.